This passage covers 30 T cell receptor beta chains from one sample sequenced in a study of OX40 agonist ivuxolimab in advanced cancers. Method: immunoSEQ multiplex PCR; TCRdb's copy keeps in-frame clones and lacks some. Among 100,000 or so clones listed, around nine tenths were seen once. Sequences were derived from CD4+ or CD8+ T cells sorted from blood, sampled in a trial of the OX40 agonist ivuxolimab. Receptors originate from an adult with an advanced solid tumor such as melanoma, head and neck, liver or kidney cancer.

This chain links TRBV18 with TRBJ2-4; 7 bases map to TRBD1. Per the germline V gene, CDR1 is KGHSH and CDR2 is LQKENI. This CDR3 has 13 amino acids. V shed 10 bases, J shed 4 bases, and the junction held 7 bases outside the gene matches. In nucleotides, the CDR3 is TGTGCCACCTCCGGGACAGAGAAAAACATTCAGTACTTC. Its translation is CATSGTEKNIQYF.

The gene calls are TRBV7-2 and TRBJ2-5; no clear D. V gave up 5 bases and J gave up 0 bases, with 10 bases separating them. This CDR3 contains 14 residues. Germline V lookup: CDR1 SGHTA, CDR2 FQGNSA. CDR3 in amino acids: CASSTTLYQETQYF. The CDR3 nucleotides read TGTGCCAGCAGCACTACCCTGTACCAAGAGACCCAGTACTTC.

The CDR3: CASSIRPFTDTQYF. The CDR3 nucleotides read TGTGCCAGTAGTATCCGACCCTTCACAGATACGCAGTATTTT. The chain is built from TRBV19 and TRBJ2-3; D uncertain. CDR1 is LNHDA and CDR2 is SQIVND in the germline V gene (reference sequence). This CDR3 region has 14 residues. Trimming removed 3 bases from V and 2 bases from J, with 9 bases in between.

CDR3 sequence (DNA): TGTGCCAGCAGCGTAGCCCAACTCAATGAGCAGTTCTTC. Protein: CASSVAQLNEQFF. The J gene is TRBJ2-1, the V gene TRBV9; unclear D gene. V lost 0 bases, J lost 6 bases, and 7 bases lay in between. Germline V lookup: CDR1 SGDLS, CDR2 YYNGEE. CDR3 length: 13 residues.

CDR3 sequence: CASSLTGLTAGNTIYF. The CDR3 DNA reads as TGCGCCAGCAGCCTAACAGGGCTTACTGCTGGAAACACCATATATTTT. This rearrangement joins TRBV5-1 to TRBJ1-3; tentatively, D is TRBD1 (6 bases). The CDR3 has 16 amino acids. With 4 bases removed from V and 2 bases from J, the gap between germline ends came to 16 bases. Germline values: CDR1 SGHRS, CDR2 YFSETQ.

J is TRBJ1-5 and V is TRBV30; D gene unclear. The CDR3 spans 13 residues. Germline assignment: CDR1 GTSNPN and CDR2 SVGIG (reference sequence). V was cut by 1 base and J by 7 bases, with 11 bases left in between. The DNA of the CDR3 is TGTGCCTGGAGTGCTGCCGAAGGGCAGCCCCAGCATTTT. It encodes CAWSAAEGQPQHF.

This clone was picked up a small number of times. The chain couples TRBV19 to TRBJ1-5; no clear D. The V end was cut by 9 bases, the J end by 9 bases, with 21 bases between. This CDR3 spans 14 amino acids. CDR1 and CDR2 from the germline V gene are LNHDA and SQIVND (reference sequence). As DNA, the CDR3 is TGTGCCAGCCGGTTAGGCCGGAACAAAGGGCCCCAGCATTTT. Protein: CASRLGRNKGPQHF.

This clone was recorded once. The V call is TRBV6-4, the J call TRBJ2-1, with 8 bases identical to TRBD2. The V gene end was trimmed by 0 bases and the J gene end by 6 bases; junction bases not matched to a gene: 4. Germline V gives CDR1 MRHNA, CDR2 SNTAGT. The CDR3 consists of 15 residues. CDR3 sequence (DNA): TGTGCCAGCAGTGACTCCGGGACTAGTCGCAATGAGCAGTTCTTC. Translating it yields CASSDSGTSRNEQFF.

This chain uses TRBV13 with TRBJ2-5; perhaps TRBD2 as D (6 bases). Germline CDR1 is PRHDT and CDR2 is FYEKMQ (reference sequence). This CDR3 comprises 14 residues. V lost 5 bases, J lost 5 bases, and 15 bases lay in between. CDR3 coding DNA: TGTGCCAGCAGCAACCAGGGTGGGGGGGAGACCCAGTACTTC. This translates into CASSNQGGGETQYF. Full variable domain (outside the CDR3, taken from reference TRBV13 and TRBJ2-5): AAGVIQSPRHLIKEKRETATLKCYPIPRHDTVYWYQQGPGQDPQFLISFYEKMQSDKGSIPDRFSAQQFSDYHSELNMSSLELGDSALYFCASSNQGGGETQYFGPGTRLLVL.

The V and J genes are TRBV30 and TRBJ2-2; 7 nucleotides line up with TRBD2. CDR3 length: 15 residues. The ends lost 4 bases at V and 1 base at J; junction bases unmatched: 6. Germline V gene data show CDR1 as GTSNPN and CDR2 as SVGIG (reference sequence). The CDR3: CAWTLAEMNTGELFF. In nucleotides, the CDR3 is TGTGCCTGGACCCTAGCGGAGATGAACACCGGGGAGCTGTTTTTT.

This rearrangement joins TRBV25-1 to TRBJ1-1; D unclear. This CDR3 has 11 residues. CDR1 is MGHDK, CDR2 SYGVNS, per germline. The V and J ends lost 5 bases and 3 bases respectively, with 4 bases between them. The CDR3 sequence is CASSRHTEAFF. CDR3 coding DNA: TGTGCCAGCAGTCGACACACTGAAGCTTTCTTT.

This chain joins TRBV11-2 and TRBJ2-7; tentatively, D is TRBD1 (6 bases). Deletions cut 5 bases from V and 0 bases from J, with 23 bases between. The CDR3 sequence is 18 residues long. The germline CDR1 and CDR2 sequences are SGHAT and FQNNGV. CDR3: CASSATGKSGALSYEQYF. CDR3 nucleotide sequence: TGTGCCAGCAGCGCCACAGGGAAGAGCGGCGCCCTCTCCTACGAGCAGTACTTC. Drawing the rest from reference TRBV11-2 and TRBJ2-7, the complete variable domain is EAGVAQSPRYKIIEKRQSVAFWCNPISGHATLYWYQQILGQGPKLLIQFQNNGVVDDSQLPKDRFSAERLKGVDSTLKIQPAKLEDSAVYLCASSATGKSGALSYEQYFGPGTRLTVT.

The genes are TRBV9 and TRBJ2-1; 10 bases fit TRBD2. The germline V gene has CDR1 SGDLS and CDR2 YYNGEE. Unmatched junction bases numbered 6, after V lost 6 bases and J lost 0 bases. The CDR3 sequence is 16 residues long. CDR3 coding DNA: TGTGCCAGCACCGACGTAGCGGGAGGCTCCTACAATGAGCAGTTCTTC. It translates to CASTDVAGGSYNEQFF.

This chain connects TRBV28 to TRBJ2-7; maybe TRBD2 (5 bases). Germline CDR1 and CDR2: MDHEN and SYDVKM. The ends were cut back, 4 bases at V and 1 base at J, with 11 bases in the middle. The CDR3 is 14 amino acids. DNA of the CDR3: TGTGCCAGCAGTTCGTATCGAGGGTCCTACGAGCAGTACTTC. Encoded protein: CASSSYRGSYEQYF.

The CDR3, as DNA: TGTGCCAGCAGCTTAAAGGCGCTAGCCAAAAACATTCAGTACTTC. As protein: CASSLKALAKNIQYF. The chain has TRBV7-2 and TRBJ2-4; D gene uncertain. Germline V gene sequence: CDR1 SGHTA, CDR2 FQGNSA. Trimming shortened V by 2 bases and J by 0 bases, and 8 bases separated the two germline ends. The CDR3 loop spans 15 amino acids.

This chain links TRBV27 with TRBJ1-2; TRBD1 might be the D (5 bases). Germline V gene sequence: CDR1 MNHEY, CDR2 SMNVEV (reference sequence). Trimming took 6 bases from V and 6 from J, leaving 17 bases between them. The CDR3 runs 14 residues. CDR3 region: CASRRGGTWDGYTF. CDR3 nucleotides: TGTGCCAGCAGGAGGGGTGGGACCTGGGATGGCTACACCTTC.

This clone was counted only a few times. V is TRBV28 and J is TRBJ1-1; D is unresolved. CDR3 size: 16 residues. From germline, CDR1 is MDHEN and CDR2 SYDVKM. V was cut by 6 bases and J by 1 base, with 18 bases left in between. CDR3 residues: CASSPSTKLGNTEAFF. CDR3 in DNA: TGTGCCAGCAGCCCTTCAACGAAACTAGGGAACACTGAAGCTTTCTTT.

The chain carries TRBV7-2 and TRBJ2-3; 7 nucleotides align to TRBD1. J was trimmed by 6 bases and V by 5 bases; bases with no gene match: 11. Germline CDR1 and CDR2: SGHTA and FQGNSA. The CDR3 runs 15 residues. In DNA, the CDR3 is TGTGCCAGCAGCCCGACAGGGACAAACGGGGATACGCAGTATTTT. Protein: CASSPTGTNGDTQYF.

The genes are TRBV28 and TRBJ2-7; 14 bases line up with TRBD2. The V and J ends lost 5 bases and 7 bases, in that order; junction bases with no gene match: 13. Germline CDR1 reads MDHEN; CDR2 reads SYDVKM. The CDR3 covers 17 residues. DNA for the CDR3: TGTGCCAGCAGTCCGCCGGGACTAGCGGGAGCCCTAGGGGAGCAGTACTTC. It yields the protein CASSPPGLAGALGEQYF.

The chain is built from TRBV7-2 and TRBJ2-1, with TRBD2 identical over 9 bases. This CDR3 is 15 amino acids long. Trimming took 5 bases from V and 8 from J; bases not matched to a gene: 10. Germline lookup yields CDR1 SGHTA and CDR2 FQGNSA. The CDR3 loop reads CASSPGLAGGDEQFF. The DNA for the CDR3 is TGTGCCAGCAGCCCGGGACTAGCTGGGGGTGATGAGCAGTTCTTC.

This clone was recorded a few times. The chain carries TRBV6-5 and TRBJ1-2; possibly TRBD1 for D (5 bases). Trimming shortened V by 6 bases and J by 2 bases, and 16 bases separated the two germline ends. Germline values: CDR1 MNHEY, CDR2 SVGAGI. This CDR3 is 15 amino acids long. The CDR3 protein is CASRVGGPLNYGYTF. Here the CDR3 DNA reads TGTGCCAGCAGGGTGGGGGGACCGCTGAACTATGGCTACACCTTC.

The J gene is TRBJ2-7, the V gene TRBV28; 8 bases map to TRBD2. Germline CDR1 reads MDHEN; CDR2 reads SYDVKM. With 7 bases clipped from V and 0 bases from J, the junction kept 5 bases outside the gene matches. CDR3 length: 14 amino acids. Here the CDR3 reads CASILSGSSYEQYF. The CDR3 DNA follows: TGTGCCAGCATCCTGAGCGGGAGCTCCTACGAGCAGTACTTC.

This chain uses TRBV28 with TRBJ1-1, with D uncertain. The ends were cut back, 3 bases at V and 5 bases at J, with 13 bases in the middle. Per germline, CDR1 MDHEN and CDR2 SYDVKM. The CDR3 runs to 14 residues. CDR3 nucleotides: TGTGCCAGCAGTTTGATTGGGTTAGGAACTGAAGCTTTCTTT. Translation: CASSLIGLGTEAFF. Combining the CDR3 with reference TRBV28 and TRBJ1-1 gives the whole variable domain DVKVTQSSRYLVKRTGEKVFLECVQDMDHENMFWYRQDPGLGLRLIYFSYDVKMKEKGDIPEGYSVSREKKERFSLILESASTNQTSMYLCASSLIGLGTEAFFGQGTRLTVV.

CDR3: CAISERTSGISSYNEQFF. The CDR3 DNA sequence: TGTGCCATCAGTGAGAGAACTAGCGGGATAAGCTCCTACAATGAGCAGTTCTTC. The V and J genes are TRBV10-3 and TRBJ2-1; 10 bases map to TRBD2. Germline V gives CDR1 ENHRY, CDR2 SYGVKD. V lost 2 bases and J lost 0; bases outside the gene matches: 7. This CDR3 is 18 amino acids long.

V and J are TRBV7-8 and TRBJ1-5, with D possibly matching TRBD1 (5 bases). Trimming cost V 1 base and J 5 bases, with 15 bases left between them. This CDR3 region has 16 residues. Germline CDR1 reads SGHVS; CDR2 reads FQNEAQ. DNA for the CDR3: TGTGCCAGCAGCTTAGTTATCACTATGGGGGATCAGCCCCAGCATTTT. It encodes CASSLVITMGDQPQHF.

Details on this clone: At the DNA level, this CDR3 is encoded by other sequences in the same sample as well. The chain couples TRBV28 to TRBJ1-5; no firm D call. The CDR3 loop spans 14 amino acids. V was cut by 3 bases and J by 1 base, with 7 bases left in between. CDR1 MDHEN and CDR2 SYDVKM come from the germline V gene. CDR3 nucleotides: TGTGCCAGCAGTTTTGGTGGGAGCAATCAGCCCCAGCATTTT. Translating it yields CASSFGGSNQPQHF.

The chain uses TRBV7-2 and TRBJ1-3; tentative D call: TRBD1 (5 bases). The CDR3 is made up of 13 amino acids. V lost 5 bases to trimming and J lost 8 bases, with 13 bases between them. CDR1 SGHTA and CDR2 FQGNSA come from the germline V gene. CDR3 DNA: TGTGCCAGCAGCCCGCAGGGCACAGACACCATATATTTT. Amino acid sequence: CASSPQGTDTIYF.

This sequence joins TRBV28 and TRBJ2-7; D unclear. The CDR3 is 13 residues long. Trimming stripped 5 bases from V and 3 bases from J, with 11 bases between. CDR1 is MDHEN, CDR2 SYDVKM, per germline. CDR3: CASSNPLLYEQYF. CDR3 sequence (DNA): TGTGCCAGCAGTAACCCCCTCCTCTACGAGCAGTACTTC.

The rearrangement joins TRBV11-2 to TRBJ1-2; D call uncertain. Trimming took off 7 bases at V and 2 bases at J, with 14 bases between the two ends. The CDR3 runs to 14 residues. Germline CDR1 SGHAT, CDR2 FQNNGV. CDR3 loop: CASMVSTMNYGYTF. The CDR3 DNA reads TGTGCCAGCATGGTCTCTACAATGAACTATGGCTACACCTTC.

This clone was observed a few times. The chain joins TRBV4-1 to TRBJ1-5, with D possibly TRBD1 on 5 matching bases. CDR1 and CDR2 from the germline V gene are MGHRA and YSYEKL. The CDR3 is 15 amino acids. Between the trimmed V and J ends, which lost 1 base and 4 bases, there was a span of 11 bases. CDR3 sequence reads: CASSQAGTLNQPQHF. As DNA, the CDR3 is TGCGCCAGCAGCCAAGCCGGGACCCTGAATCAGCCCCAGCATTTT.